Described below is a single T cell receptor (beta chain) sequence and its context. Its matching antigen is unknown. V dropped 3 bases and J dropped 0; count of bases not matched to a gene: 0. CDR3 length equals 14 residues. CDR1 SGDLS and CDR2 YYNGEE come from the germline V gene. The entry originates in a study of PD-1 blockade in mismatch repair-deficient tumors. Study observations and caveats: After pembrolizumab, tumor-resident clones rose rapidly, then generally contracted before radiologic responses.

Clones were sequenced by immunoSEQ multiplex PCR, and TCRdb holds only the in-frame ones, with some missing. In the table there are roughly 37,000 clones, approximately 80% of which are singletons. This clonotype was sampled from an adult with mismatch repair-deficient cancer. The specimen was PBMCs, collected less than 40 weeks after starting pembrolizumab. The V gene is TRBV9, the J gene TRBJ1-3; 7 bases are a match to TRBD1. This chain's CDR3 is CASSAGGSGNTIYF. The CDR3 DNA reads TGTGCCAGCAGCGCAGGGGGCTCTGGAAACACCATATATTTT.